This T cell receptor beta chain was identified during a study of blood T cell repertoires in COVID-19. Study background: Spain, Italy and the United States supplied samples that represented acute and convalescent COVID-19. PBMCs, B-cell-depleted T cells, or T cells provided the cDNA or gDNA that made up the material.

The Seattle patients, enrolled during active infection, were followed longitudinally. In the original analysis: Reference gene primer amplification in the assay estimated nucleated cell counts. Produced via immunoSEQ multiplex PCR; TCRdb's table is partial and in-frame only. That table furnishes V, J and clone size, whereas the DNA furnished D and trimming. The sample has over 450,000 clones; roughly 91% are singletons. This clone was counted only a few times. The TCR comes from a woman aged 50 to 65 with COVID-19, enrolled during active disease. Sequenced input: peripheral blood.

In DNA, the CDR3 is TGTGCCAGCAGCCGTTGGGAGGGCCCGATATCCACCCTCCACTTT. This sequence encodes CASSRWEGPISTLHF. The chain uses TRBV5-4 and TRBJ1-6; D is uncertain. V dropped 4 bases and J dropped 14 bases, with 22 bases sitting between them. The CDR3 length is 15 residues. The germline gives CDR1 SGHNT, CDR2 YYREEE (reference sequence).